This entry features one T cell receptor (beta chain) sequence. These data belong to a study of T cells in narcolepsy. Germline V gives CDR1 SGHTA, CDR2 FQGNSA. V lost 4 bases, J lost 4 bases, and 10 bases stayed unmatched. The CDR3 has 19 amino acids. Repertoires were generated with immunoSEQ multiplex PCR, while TCRdb's copy carries only in-frame clones and drops some. The table shows around 26,000 clones, with roughly 62% occurring only once. The chain recombines TRBV7-2 with TRBJ2-2, with 15 bases that match TRBD2. Sequenced input: memory (CD45RA-) CD4+ T cells from blood. The clonotype originates from a human donor in good health. CDR3 protein: CASSSRTSGGAIGTGELFF. In DNA form, the CDR3 reads TGTGCCAGCAGCTCCCGGACTAGCGGGGGGGCCATAGGCACCGGGGAGCTGTTTTTT. Drawing the rest from reference TRBV7-2 and TRBJ2-2, the complete variable domain is GAGVSQSPSNKVTEKGKDVELRCDPISGHTALYWYRQSLGQGLEFLIYFQGNSAPDKSGLPSDRFSAERTGGSVSTLTIQRTQQEDSAVYLCASSSRTSGGAIGTGELFFGEGSRLTVL.